This T cell receptor beta chain is from a study of cytomegalovirus exposure and HLA in healthy donors. The CDR3 contains 17 residues. CDR1 and CDR2 from the germline V gene are ENHRY and SYGVKD. Amplification used 60 Vbeta primers and 13 Jbeta primers. Only in-frame clones appear in the TCRdb table, and some are missing; sequencing was by immunoSEQ multiplex PCR. The sample consists of some 150,000 clones, roughly 79% of them appearing once. Sequenced sample: PBMCs. This chain connects TRBV10-3 to TRBJ2-5, with 10 bases fitting TRBD1. The DNA end favors TRBJ2-7, so the J call may be wrong. This receptor was identified in a woman aged 50 to 65 in good health and CMV-seronegative. The CDR3 reads CAISVNLRQGAVYEQYF. As DNA, the CDR3 is TGTGCCATCAGTGTTAACCTCCGACAGGGGGCTGTCTACGAGCAGTACTTC.